A single sample is the source of the 13 T cell receptor beta chains below, sequenced in a study of shared clonotypes between healthy human individuals (dated by TCRdb to the early 2020s). The library was built by means of the immunoSEQ multiplex PCR assay. Held by TCRdb, this immuneACCESS table contains in-frame sequences only and omits some clones. Under half of the omission traces to an unresolved V gene where checked; the cause of the rest is unknown. Across this sample there are some 490,000 clones, with approximately 84% seen only once. The ten top clones hold about 13% of the sample. Sequencing was performed on PBMCs. The receptors shown here come from a woman aged 40 to 50 in good health. Some clones in this sample may be carry-over from other donors' samples.

The gene calls are TRBV5-6 and TRBJ2-7; D may be TRBD1 (5 bases). Germline assignment: CDR1 SGHDT and CDR2 YYEEEE. The CDR3 contains 13 residues. Trimming left V 1 base short and J 3 bases short, with 8 bases between. The CDR3 is CASSLPGYYEQYF. For the CDR3, the DNA is TGTGCCAGCAGCTTGCCAGGGTACTACGAGCAGTACTTC.

V and J are TRBV27 and TRBJ1-1; the match to TRBD1 covers 9 bases. The germline CDR1 and CDR2 sequences are MNHEY and SMNVEV (reference sequence). This CDR3 has 16 residues. V shed 2 bases, J shed 5 bases, and the junction held 9 bases outside the gene matches. CDR3 sequence (DNA): TGTGCCAGCAGTTTACAATACAGGGGGCGAGGGACTGAAGCTTTCTTT. This translates into CASSLQYRGRGTEAFF.

The table lists this clone with a few counts. The chain recombines TRBV28 with TRBJ2-2, with D perhaps TRBD1 or TRBD2 (5 bases each). V lost 6 bases to trimming and J lost 4 bases, with 12 bases between them. Germline V lookup: CDR1 MDHEN, CDR2 SYDVKM. CDR3 length: 14 amino acids. CDR3 in amino acids: CASRDIGGTGELFF. CDR3 bases: TGTGCCAGCAGAGACATTGGGGGCACCGGGGAGCTGTTTTTT.

The CDR3 region has the DNA TGTGCCAGCAGCCCGGGCTCCGTCGGAAAACTGTTTTTT. It yields the protein CASSPGSVGKLFF. The chain joins TRBV11-2 to TRBJ1-4; no reliable D call. The germline V and J ends were trimmed by 5 bases and 10 bases, with 14 bases remaining between them. CDR1 and CDR2 from the germline V gene are SGHAT and FQNNGV. The CDR3 runs to 13 residues.

V is TRBV27 and J is TRBJ1-2, with 7 positions matching TRBD1. This CDR3 comprises 13 residues. The germline gives CDR1 MNHEY, CDR2 SMNVEV (reference sequence). V lost 3 bases, J lost 8 bases, and 6 bases stayed unmatched. The CDR3 coding sequence is TGTGCCAGCAGTTTTAGGGGGCAGGGGGGCTACACCTTC. Encoded protein: CASSFRGQGGYTF.

The V call is TRBV11-1, the J call TRBJ2-1; D is unclear. This CDR3 spans 15 amino acids. The germline gives CDR1 SGHAT, CDR2 FQDESV (reference sequence). Trimming removed 4 bases at V and 3 bases at J, with 13 bases between. The CDR3 loop reads CASSSRDRIYNEQFF. The CDR3, as DNA: TGTGCCAGCAGCTCAAGGGATCGGATCTACAATGAGCAGTTCTTC.

The V and J genes are TRBV30 and TRBJ2-3; 10 bases line up with TRBD2. CDR1 is GTSNPN, CDR2 SVGIG, per germline (reference sequence). The CDR3 has 15 amino acids. With V trimmed by 5 bases and J by 3 bases, 8 bases remained unmatched. CDR3 loop: CAWGRLAGMTDTQYF. CDR3 coding DNA: TGTGCCTGGGGTCGACTAGCGGGTATGACAGATACGCAGTATTTT.

This rearrangement joins TRBV15 to TRBJ1-5; no clear D. The germline V gene encodes CDR1 LNHNV and CDR2 YYDKDF (reference sequence). V was clipped by 0 bases and J by 7 bases, with 13 bases between them. The CDR3 loop spans 15 amino acids. The CDR3 here is CATSRDLGGRQPQHF. CDR3 bases: TGTGCCACCAGCAGAGATTTAGGAGGGAGGCAGCCCCAGCATTTT.

V is TRBV27 and J is TRBJ2-1; D not certain. V shed 3 bases and J shed 2 bases, with 11 bases lying between them. The CDR3 contains 15 residues. Germline V gives CDR1 MNHEY, CDR2 SMNVEV (reference sequence). The CDR3 sequence: CASSFTGTAYNEQFF. Here the CDR3 DNA reads TGTGCCAGCAGTTTCACGGGTACCGCCTACAATGAGCAGTTCTTC.

A few counts support this clone. A single base is all that separates this from a far larger clone, so a read error is likely. The V gene is TRBV7-8, the J gene TRBJ2-7; D remains ambiguous. The ends were cut back, 6 bases at V and 2 bases at J, with 17 bases in the middle. In germline, CDR1 is SGHVS, CDR2 FQNEAQ. The CDR3 contains 15 residues. The CDR3 reads CASSFLRYLPYEQYF. The CDR3 coding sequence is TGTGCCAGCAGTTTCCTCCGCTACTTACCCTACGAGCAGTACTTC.

This clone has only one observation. The chain has TRBV18 and TRBJ1-1; D is unclear. This CDR3 is built from 14 residues. CDR1 and CDR2 (germline): KGHSH, LQKENI. V shed 3 bases and J shed 0 bases, with 8 bases lying between them. The CDR3, as DNA: TGTGCCAGCTCACCCGACCTAATGAACACTGAAGCTTTCTTT. This gives the protein CASSPDLMNTEAFF.

CDR3 residues: CASSIVAGGHYEQYF. The CDR3 nucleotides read TGTGCCAGTAGTATTGTTGCGGGAGGGCACTACGAGCAGTACTTC. V and J are TRBV19 and TRBJ2-7; 9 bases are shared with TRBD2. Germline CDR1 LNHDA, CDR2 SQIVND (reference sequence). The CDR3 totals 15 residues. V lost 3 bases and J lost 3; bases outside the gene matches: 6.

As for this clone: Only one base separates this from a far larger clonotype, so it likely reflects a read error. Different DNA sequences within this sample yield the same CDR3. This rearrangement joins TRBV10-3 to TRBJ2-3; a weak D match, TRBD1 (7 bases). Germline V gives CDR1 ENHRY, CDR2 SYGVKD. CDR3 length equals 16 residues. CDR3 loop: CAISESGDSGLDTQYF. CDR3 DNA sequence: TGCGCCATCAGTGAGTCCGGGGACAGCGGGTTGGATACGCAGTATTTT.